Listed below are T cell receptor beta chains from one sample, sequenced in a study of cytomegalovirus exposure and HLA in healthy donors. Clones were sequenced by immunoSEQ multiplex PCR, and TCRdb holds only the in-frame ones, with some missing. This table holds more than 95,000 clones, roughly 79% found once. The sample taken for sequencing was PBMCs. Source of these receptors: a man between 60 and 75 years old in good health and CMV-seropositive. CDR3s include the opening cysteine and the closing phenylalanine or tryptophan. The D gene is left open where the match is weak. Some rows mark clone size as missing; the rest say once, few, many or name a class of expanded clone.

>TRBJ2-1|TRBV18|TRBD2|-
CASSPGLAGDWFF
TGTGCCAGCTCACCGGGACTAGCGGGGGATTGGTTCTTC
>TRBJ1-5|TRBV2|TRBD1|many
CASSLGQGRPQHF
TGTGCCAGCAGCTTAGGACAGGGACGGCCCCAGCATTTT
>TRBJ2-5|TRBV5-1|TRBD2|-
CASSLGGSGEETQYF
TGCGCCAGCAGCTTGGGAGGTAGCGGGGAAGAGACCCAGTACTTC
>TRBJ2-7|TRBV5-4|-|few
CASSKDTAYEQYF
TGTGCCAGCAGCAAGGACACAGCCTACGAGCAGTACTTC
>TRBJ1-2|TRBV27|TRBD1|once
CASSTSDRGHYGYTF
TGTGCCAGCAGTACCTCGGACAGGGGGCATTATGGCTACACCTTC
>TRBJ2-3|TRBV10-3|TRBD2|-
CAISGERGGADTQYF
TGTGCCATCAGTGGAGAGCGGGGGGGTGCAGATACGCAGTATTTT
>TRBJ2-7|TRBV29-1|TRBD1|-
CSVVTPQGAAEQYF
TGCAGCGTCGTCACCCCCCAGGGGGCCGCCGAGCAGTACTTC
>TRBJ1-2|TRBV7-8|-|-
CASSLDLGSSYTF
TGTGCCAGCAGCTTAGATCTGGGCTCATCCTACACCTTC
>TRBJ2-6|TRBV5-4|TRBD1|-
CASSRQGGGSGANVLTF
TGTGCCAGCAGCAGACAGGGGGGCGGCTCTGGGGCCAACGTCCTGACTTTC
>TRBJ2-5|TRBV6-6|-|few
CASSYSKWSQETQYF
TGTGCCAGCAGTTACTCGAAATGGAGCCAAGAGACCCAGTACTTC
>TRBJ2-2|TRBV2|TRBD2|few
CASSEGTSGVNTGELFF
TGTGCCAGCAGTGAAGGGACTAGCGGGGTGAACACCGGGGAGCTGTTTTTT
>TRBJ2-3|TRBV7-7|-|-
CASSPGEGDTQYF
TGTGCCAGCAGCCCGGGCGAGGGAGATACGCAGTATTTT